This TCR beta chain was sequenced in a study of CD8 T cells in Susac syndrome. It was with random hexamers that 0.5 to 1 ug RNA was reverse transcribed. TCRdb re-analysed the immunoSEQ multiplex PCR reads in MiXCR, keeping a single row per CDR3 protein. The profile shows some 170,000 distinct CDR3 sequences, roughly 93% of them singletons. Peripheral blood CD8+ and CD4+ T cells were profiled by TCR beta sequencing. The receptor comes from a human donor in good health. The sample was CD4+ T cells from PBMCs.

The CDR3 region is CSARRGSINSPLHF. Written as DNA, the CDR3 is TGCAGTGCTAGAAGGGGATCGATTAATTCACCCCTCCACTTT. The V and J genes are TRBV20-1 and TRBJ1-6, with D possibly TRBD1 on 5 matching bases. The CDR3 is 14 amino acids. V shed 2 bases and J shed 6 bases, with 11 bases lying between them. The germline CDR1 and CDR2 sequences are DFQATT and SNEGSKA (reference sequence).